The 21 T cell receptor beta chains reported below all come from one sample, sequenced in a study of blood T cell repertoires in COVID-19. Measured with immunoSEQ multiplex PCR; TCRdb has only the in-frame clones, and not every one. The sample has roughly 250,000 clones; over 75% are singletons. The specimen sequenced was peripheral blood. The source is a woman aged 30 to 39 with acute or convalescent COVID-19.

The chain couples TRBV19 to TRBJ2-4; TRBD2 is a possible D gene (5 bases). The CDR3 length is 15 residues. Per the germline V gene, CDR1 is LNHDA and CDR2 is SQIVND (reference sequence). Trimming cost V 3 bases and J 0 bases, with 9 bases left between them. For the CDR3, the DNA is TGTGCCAGTAGTATGAGGGAACGAGCCAAAAACATTCAGTACTTC. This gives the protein CASSMRERAKNIQYF.

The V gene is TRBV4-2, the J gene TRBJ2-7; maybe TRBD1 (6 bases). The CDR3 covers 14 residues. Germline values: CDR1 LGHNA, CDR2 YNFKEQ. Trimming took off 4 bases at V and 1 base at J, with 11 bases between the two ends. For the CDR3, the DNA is TGTGCCAGCAGCCCGCGACAGGATTCCTACGAGCAGTACTTC. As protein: CASSPRQDSYEQYF.

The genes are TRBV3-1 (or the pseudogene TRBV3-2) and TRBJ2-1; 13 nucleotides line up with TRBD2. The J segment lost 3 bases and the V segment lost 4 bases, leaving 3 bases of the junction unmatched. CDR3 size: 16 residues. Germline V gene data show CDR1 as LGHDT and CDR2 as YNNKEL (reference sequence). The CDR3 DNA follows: TGTGCCAGCAGCCCGGGACTAGCGGGATTCTACAATGAGCAGTTCTTC. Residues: CASSPGLAGFYNEQFF.

CDR3 protein: CAWSSRVGGYTF. In DNA form, the CDR3 reads TGTGCCTGGAGTTCCAGGGTGGGAGGCTACACCTTC. The V and J genes are TRBV30 and TRBJ1-2; D perhaps matches TRBD1 (5 bases). The V end lost 2 bases, the J end lost 8 bases, and 12 bases lay between the germline ends. The CDR3 is made up of 12 amino acids. In germline, CDR1 is GTSNPN, CDR2 SVGIG (reference sequence).

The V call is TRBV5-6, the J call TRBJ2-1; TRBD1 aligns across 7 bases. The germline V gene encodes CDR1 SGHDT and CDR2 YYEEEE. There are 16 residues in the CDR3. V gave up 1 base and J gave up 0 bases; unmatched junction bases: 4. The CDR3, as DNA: TGTGCCAGCAGCTTGCGGACAGGTCTCTCCTACAATGAGCAGTTCTTC. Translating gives CASSLRTGLSYNEQFF.

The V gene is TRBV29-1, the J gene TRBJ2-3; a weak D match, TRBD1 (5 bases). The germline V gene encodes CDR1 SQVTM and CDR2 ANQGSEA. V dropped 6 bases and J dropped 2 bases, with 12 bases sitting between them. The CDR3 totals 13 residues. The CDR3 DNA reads TGCAGCGTCGCAGGGATTCACACAGATACGCAGTATTTT. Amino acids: CSVAGIHTDTQYF.

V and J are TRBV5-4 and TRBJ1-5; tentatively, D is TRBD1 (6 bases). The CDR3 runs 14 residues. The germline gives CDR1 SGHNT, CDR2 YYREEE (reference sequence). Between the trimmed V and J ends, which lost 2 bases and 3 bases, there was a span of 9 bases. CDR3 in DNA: TGTGCCAGCAGCTTACAGGGAGTCAATCAGCCCCAGCATTTT. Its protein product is CASSLQGVNQPQHF.

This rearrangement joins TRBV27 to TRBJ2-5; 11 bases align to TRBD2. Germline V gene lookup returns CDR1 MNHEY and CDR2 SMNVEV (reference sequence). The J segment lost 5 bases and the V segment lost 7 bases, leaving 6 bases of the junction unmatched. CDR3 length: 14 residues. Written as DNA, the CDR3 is TGTGCCAGCAAACTAGCGGGAGTCGGGGAGACCCAGTACTTC. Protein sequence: CASKLAGVGETQYF.

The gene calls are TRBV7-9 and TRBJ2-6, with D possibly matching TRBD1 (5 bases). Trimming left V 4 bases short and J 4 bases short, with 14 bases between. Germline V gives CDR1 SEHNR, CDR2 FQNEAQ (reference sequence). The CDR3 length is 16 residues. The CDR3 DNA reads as TGTGCCAGCAGCTGGACATTACCGGCCGGGGCCAACGTCCTGACTTTC. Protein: CASSWTLPAGANVLTF.

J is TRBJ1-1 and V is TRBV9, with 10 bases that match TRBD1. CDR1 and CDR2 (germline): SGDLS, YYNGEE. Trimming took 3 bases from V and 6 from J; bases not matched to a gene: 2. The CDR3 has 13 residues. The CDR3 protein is CASSGQGAPEAFF. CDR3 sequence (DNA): TGTGCCAGCAGCGGACAGGGGGCACCTGAAGCTTTCTTT.

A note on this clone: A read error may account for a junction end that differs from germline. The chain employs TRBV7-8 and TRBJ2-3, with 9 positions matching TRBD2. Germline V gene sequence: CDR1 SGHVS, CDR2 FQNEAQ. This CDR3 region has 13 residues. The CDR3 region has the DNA TGTGCCAGCAGCTTAGAGCCTAGCGGGATTCAACATTTT. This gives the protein CASSLEPSGIQHF.

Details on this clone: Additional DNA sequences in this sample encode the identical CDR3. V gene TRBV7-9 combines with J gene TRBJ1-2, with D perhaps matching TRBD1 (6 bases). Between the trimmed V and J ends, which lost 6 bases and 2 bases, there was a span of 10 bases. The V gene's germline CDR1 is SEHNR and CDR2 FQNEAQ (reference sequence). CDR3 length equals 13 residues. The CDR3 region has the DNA TGTGCCAGCAGTTCCGGACAGAACTATGGCTACACCTTC. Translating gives CASSSGQNYGYTF.

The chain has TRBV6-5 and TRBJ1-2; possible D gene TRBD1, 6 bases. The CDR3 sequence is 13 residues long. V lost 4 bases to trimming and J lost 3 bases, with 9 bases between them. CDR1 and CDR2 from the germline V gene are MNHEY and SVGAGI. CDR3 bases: TGTGCCAGCAGTTTCGGACAGTACTATGGCTACACCTTC. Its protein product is CASSFGQYYGYTF.

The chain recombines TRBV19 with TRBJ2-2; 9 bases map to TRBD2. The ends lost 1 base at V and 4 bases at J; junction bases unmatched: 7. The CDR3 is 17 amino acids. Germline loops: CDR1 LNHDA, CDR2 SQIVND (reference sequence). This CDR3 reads CASSIAGGRVATGELFF. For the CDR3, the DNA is TGTGCCAGTAGTATAGCAGGCGGGAGGGTTGCCACCGGGGAGCTGTTTTTT.

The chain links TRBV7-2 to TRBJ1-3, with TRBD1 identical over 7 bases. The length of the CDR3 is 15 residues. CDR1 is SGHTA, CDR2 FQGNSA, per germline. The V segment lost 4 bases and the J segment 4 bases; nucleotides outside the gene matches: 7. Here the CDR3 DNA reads TGTGCCAGCAGCTCGGGGCCGGGACAGGGAAACACCATATATTTT. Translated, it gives CASSSGPGQGNTIYF.

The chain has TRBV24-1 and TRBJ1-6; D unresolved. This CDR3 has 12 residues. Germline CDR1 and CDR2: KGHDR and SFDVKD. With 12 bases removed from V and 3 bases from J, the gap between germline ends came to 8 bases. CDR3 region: CARLSYNSPLHF. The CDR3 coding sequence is TGTGCCCGTTTGAGCTATAATTCACCCCTCCACTTT.

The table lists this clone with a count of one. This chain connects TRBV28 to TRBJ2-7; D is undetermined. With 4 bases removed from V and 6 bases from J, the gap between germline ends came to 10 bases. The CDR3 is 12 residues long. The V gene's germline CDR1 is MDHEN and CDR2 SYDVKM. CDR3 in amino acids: CASSSLGSEQYF. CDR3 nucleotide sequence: TGTGCCAGCAGTTCCCTCGGGTCCGAGCAGTACTTC.

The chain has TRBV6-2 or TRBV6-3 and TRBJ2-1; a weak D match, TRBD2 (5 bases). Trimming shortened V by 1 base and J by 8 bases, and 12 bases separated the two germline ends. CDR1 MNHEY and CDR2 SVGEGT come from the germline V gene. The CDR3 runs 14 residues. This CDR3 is CASSYLLVLDEQFF. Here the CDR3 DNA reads TGTGCCAGCAGTTACTTACTAGTGTTGGATGAGCAGTTCTTC.

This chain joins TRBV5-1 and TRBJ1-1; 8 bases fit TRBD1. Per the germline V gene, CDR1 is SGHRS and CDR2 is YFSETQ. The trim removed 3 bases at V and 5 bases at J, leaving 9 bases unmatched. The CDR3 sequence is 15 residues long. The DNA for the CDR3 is TGCGCCAGCAGCTCGGGGGGACAGGTGGGAACTGAAGCTTTCTTT. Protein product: CASSSGGQVGTEAFF.

CDR3 DNA sequence: TGTGCCAGCTCACCCCCGGGACTAGCGGGCCAAGGGCAGTACTTC. It encodes CASSPPGLAGQGQYF. The V and J genes are TRBV18 and TRBJ2-7, with 12 bases that match TRBD2. The CDR3 is 15 amino acids. Unmatched junction bases numbered 9, after V lost 3 bases and J lost 9 bases. Germline CDR1 and CDR2: KGHSH and LQKENI.

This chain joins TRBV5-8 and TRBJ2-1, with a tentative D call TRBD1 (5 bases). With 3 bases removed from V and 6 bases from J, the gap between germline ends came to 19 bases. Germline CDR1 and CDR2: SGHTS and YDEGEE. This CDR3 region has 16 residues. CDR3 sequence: CASSSRLAGSANEQFF. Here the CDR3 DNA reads TGTGCCAGCAGCTCGAGGCTGGCAGGGTCCGCCAATGAGCAGTTCTTC.